The text below deals with one T cell receptor beta chain. It lacks a known antigen. No base-level quality is on record; no much larger clone is a single base apart. This specimen's time point label, per the study, means: 4 weeks on oral tofacitinib. The intended sense of this specimen's treatment or condition label: oral pan-JAK inhibitor, 5-10 mg twice daily. From alopecia areata patients, peripheral blood was collected along with lesional scalp punch biopsies. PBMCs were separated by density centrifugation and stained for CD3, CD4 and CD8, after which CD4+ and CD8+ T cells were sorted on a FACSAria. The entry originates in a study of CD8+ T cells in alopecia areata (dated by TCRdb to the late 2010s). In terms of the full investigation: Treated patients were enrolled in an open-label pilot trial of oral tofacitinib at 5 to 10 mg twice daily for moderate-to-severe alopecia areata. Tofacitinib was administered for 6 to 18 months, and 6 months of follow-up off drug were then conducted to assess delayed response and recurrence. In treated patients, disease severity was measured using the SALT score, which gives the percentage of scalp surface area affected. High-throughput TCRbeta sequencing was used to examine T cell clonal expansion in alopecia areata in both the C3H/HeJ mouse model and human patients. Human TCRbeta sequencing covered scalp tissue and sorted CD4+ and CD8+ peripheral blood T cells from patchy and totalis/universalis alopecia areata patients and healthy controls. Biopsies were taken from tofacitinib-treated patients at baseline and again at 4 and 24 weeks into treatment, and several of those patients also had a later scalp biopsy. Scalp clonality was compared among normal scalp (n=4), patchy alopecia areata scalp (n=8), and alopecia totalis/universalis scalp (n=8). RNA came from the PAXgene miRNA kit for fixed scalp, the miRNeasy kit for PBMCs, and the RNeasy kit for mouse skin. TCRbeta CDR3 regions were amplified by immunoSEQ multiplex PCR with 35 Vbeta forward and 13 Jbeta reverse primers.

In the germline V gene, CDR1 corresponds to SGDLS and CDR2 to YYNGEE. The trim is 3 bases for V and 3 bases for J, with a gap of 8 bases between the germline ends. From the cysteine up to the phenylalanine, the CDR3 has a length of 13 residues. The DNA shown is the 39-base CDR3, in frame from base 1. Preparation of the library involved the immunoSEQ multiplex PCR assay. For TCR sequencing, RNA was extracted from every sample and reverse transcribed into cDNA to serve as template. First-strand cDNA was synthesized with SuperScript III using a 2:1 mix of oligo-dT and random hexamers. Amplification bias was assessed with a synthetic immune receptor repertoire, and residual bias was removed computationally. Per the authors' processing: Raw reads were preprocessed to remove errors, and CDR3 was defined by IMGT conventions from the conserved cysteine to phenylalanine. Clonality was computed by normalizing Shannon entropy by log2 of the number of productive unique TCRs and subtracting the result from 1. Scalp TCRbeta sequences were cross-referenced with sorted blood CD4 and CD8 repertoires so that the CD4 or CD8 identity of scalp clones could be inferred. This immuneACCESS table, as held by TCRdb, lists in-frame sequences with V and J called but not all clones. Of the missing ones, under half trace to an unresolved V gene in checked studies; the others have no known cause. The DNA gave D and trimming, while V, J and clone size come from that table. This sample holds about 220,000 clones; roughly 56% were observed only once. The ten largest account for 1.6% of the sample.

Overall study results and their limits: Compared with normal scalp, lesional scalp had higher clonality and more expanded CD8+ clones, particularly in alopecia totalis/universalis, a pattern that suggests antigenic drive. Unlike mouse skin, which is dominated by gammadelta T cells, normal human skin has resident alphabeta T cells that are also sequenced, and this complicates analysis of the scalp TCR repertoire. During tofacitinib treatment, many expanded lesional clones stuck around in both scalp and blood, and this persistence may partly explain why relapse happens after treatment is stopped. Because the treated cohort was small and had only one nonresponder, larger studies are needed to examine links between baseline CD8+ expansion and response. Tofacitinib significantly decreased scalp clonality and the number of expanded CD8+ clones among the top 100 scalp clones. Shared TCR sequences between patients were less evident than in mice, which may be partly attributable to HLA diversity in the patient population.

This receptor was taken from a human donor with alopecia areata. The source material was CD4+ T cells sorted from blood, sampled at week 4, from a patient treated with tofacitinib. This sequence uses TRBV9 and TRBJ2-3, with no confidently assigned D gene. The CDR3 has the sequence CASSAHETDTQYF. The nucleotide sequence is TGTGCCAGCAGCGCCCACGAGACAGATACGCAGTATTTT.